The T cell receptor (beta chain) described here comes from a study of breast tumors, draining lymph nodes, adjacent tissues. MiXCR, applied by TCRdb to the multiplex PCR reads, yields one record per CDR3 protein. The table includes 200,000 to 250,000 distinct CDR3 sequences, under 40% detected once. Axillary draining lymph nodes of breast cancer patients supplied the node samples. Study-level findings and limits: Compared with basal-like, luminal-like tumors shared significantly more repertoire with nontumor tissue. Most tumor T cells seemingly derive from lymph node, then expand in tumor. Tumor TCR diversity was below lymph nodes but above nontumor tissue.

This clonotype has at least ten counts. Its antigen is undetermined. The CDR3 sequence is 16 residues long. The germline gives CDR1 LGHNA, CDR2 YNFKEQ. Germline trimming cut 1 base from V and 2 bases from J; bases unmatched to any gene: 4. The sample comprised axillary lymph node tissue. The rearrangement links TRBV4-2 to TRBJ1-3, with TRBD1 matching 8 bases. The source of this sequence is a female donor with breast cancer. Some clones in this sample may be carry-over from other donors' samples. CDR3 in amino acids: CASSQGGQAPGNTIYF. CDR3 nucleotides: TGTGCCAGCAGCCAAGGGGGACAGGCTCCTGGAAACACCATATATTTT.